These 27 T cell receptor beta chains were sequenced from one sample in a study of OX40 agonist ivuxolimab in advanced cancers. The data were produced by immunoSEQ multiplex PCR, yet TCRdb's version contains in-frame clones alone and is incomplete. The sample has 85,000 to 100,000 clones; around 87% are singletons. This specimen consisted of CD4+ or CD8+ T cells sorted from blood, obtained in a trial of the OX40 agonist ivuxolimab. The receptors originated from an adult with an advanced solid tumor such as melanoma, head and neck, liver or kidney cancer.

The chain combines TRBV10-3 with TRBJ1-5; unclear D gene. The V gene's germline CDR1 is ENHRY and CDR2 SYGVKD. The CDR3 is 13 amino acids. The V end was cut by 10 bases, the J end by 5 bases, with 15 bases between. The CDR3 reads CATLSGQDQPQHF. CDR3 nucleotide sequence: TGTGCCACCCTCAGTGGGCAGGATCAGCCCCAGCATTTT.

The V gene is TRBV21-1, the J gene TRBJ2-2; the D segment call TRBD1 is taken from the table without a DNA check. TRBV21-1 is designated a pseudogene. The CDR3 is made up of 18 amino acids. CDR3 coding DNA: TGTGCCAGCAGCAAAGGGGACAGGATACTCCGTAACACCGGGGAGCTGTTTTTT. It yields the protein CASSKGDRILRNTGELFF.

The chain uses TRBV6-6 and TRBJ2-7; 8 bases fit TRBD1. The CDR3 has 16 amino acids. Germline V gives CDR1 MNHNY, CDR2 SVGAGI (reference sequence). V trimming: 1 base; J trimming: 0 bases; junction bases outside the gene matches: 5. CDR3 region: CASSYLGQESSYEQYV. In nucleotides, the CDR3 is TGTGCCAGCAGTTACTTGGGACAGGAGAGCTCCTACGAGCAGTACGTC.

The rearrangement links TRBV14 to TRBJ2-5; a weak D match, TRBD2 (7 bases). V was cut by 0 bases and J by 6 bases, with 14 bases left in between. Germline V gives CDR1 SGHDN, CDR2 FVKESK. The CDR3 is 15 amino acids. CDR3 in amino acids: CASSQDPGGAKTQYF. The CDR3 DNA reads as TGTGCCAGCAGCCAAGATCCGGGGGGCGCGAAGACCCAGTACTTC.

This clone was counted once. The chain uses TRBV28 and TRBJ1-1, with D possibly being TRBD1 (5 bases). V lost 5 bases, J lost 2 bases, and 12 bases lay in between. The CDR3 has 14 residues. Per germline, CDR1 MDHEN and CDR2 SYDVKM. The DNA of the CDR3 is TGTGCCAGCAGTCCCGGGGGGGTCAACACTGAAGCTTTCTTT. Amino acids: CASSPGGVNTEAFF.

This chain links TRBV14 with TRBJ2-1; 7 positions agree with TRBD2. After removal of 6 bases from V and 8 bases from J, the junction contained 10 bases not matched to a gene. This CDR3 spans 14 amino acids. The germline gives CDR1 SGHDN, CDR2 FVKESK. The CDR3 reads CASSPSGGTHEQFF. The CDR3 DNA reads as TGTGCCAGCAGTCCTAGCGGAGGGACCCATGAGCAGTTCTTC.

CDR3 nucleotide sequence: TGCGCCAGCAGCCCCCAGAGTAACTATGGCTACACCTTC. Translated, it gives CASSPQSNYGYTF. This chain uses TRBV5-1 with TRBJ1-2; D uncertain. Looked up from germline, CDR1 is SGHRS and CDR2 is YFSETQ. The CDR3 loop spans 13 amino acids. The V and J ends lost 4 bases and 1 base respectively, with 8 bases between them.

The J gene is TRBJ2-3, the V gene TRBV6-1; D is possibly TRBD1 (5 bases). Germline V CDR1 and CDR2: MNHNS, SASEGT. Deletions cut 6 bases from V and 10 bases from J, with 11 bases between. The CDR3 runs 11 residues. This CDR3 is CASRESGPQYF. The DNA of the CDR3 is TGTGCCAGCAGAGAGTCAGGGCCGCAGTATTTT.

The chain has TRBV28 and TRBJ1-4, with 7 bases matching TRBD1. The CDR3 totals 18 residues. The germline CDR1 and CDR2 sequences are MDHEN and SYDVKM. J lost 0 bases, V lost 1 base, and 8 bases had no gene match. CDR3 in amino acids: CASSLLGQGGTTNEKLFF. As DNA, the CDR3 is TGTGCCAGCAGTTTATTGGGGCAGGGGGGAACAACTAATGAAAAACTGTTTTTT.

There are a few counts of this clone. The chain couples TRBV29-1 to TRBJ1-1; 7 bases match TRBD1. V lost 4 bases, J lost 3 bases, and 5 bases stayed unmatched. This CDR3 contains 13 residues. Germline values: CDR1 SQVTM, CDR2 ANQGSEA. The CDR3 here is CSVGRGGYTEAFF. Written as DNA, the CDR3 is TGCAGCGTTGGGAGAGGGGGCTACACTGAAGCTTTCTTT.

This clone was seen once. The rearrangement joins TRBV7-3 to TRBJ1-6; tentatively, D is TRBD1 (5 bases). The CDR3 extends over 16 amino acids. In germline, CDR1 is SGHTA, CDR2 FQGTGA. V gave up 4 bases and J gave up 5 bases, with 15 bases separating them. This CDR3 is CASSSQPGPHNSPLHF. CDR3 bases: TGTGCCAGCAGCTCCCAACCGGGACCCCATAATTCACCCCTCCACTTT. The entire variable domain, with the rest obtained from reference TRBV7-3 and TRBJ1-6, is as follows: GAGVSQTPSNKVTEKGKYVELRCDPISGHTALYWYRQSLGQGPEFLIYFQGTGAADDSGLPNDRFFAVRPEGSVSTLKIQRTERGDSAVYLCASSSQPGPHNSPLHFGNGTRLTVT.

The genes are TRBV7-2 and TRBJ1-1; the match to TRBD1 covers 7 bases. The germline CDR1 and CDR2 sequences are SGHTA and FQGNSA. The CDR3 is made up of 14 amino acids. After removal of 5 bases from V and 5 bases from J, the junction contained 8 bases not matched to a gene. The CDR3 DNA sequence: TGTGCCAGCAGCCCGAGACAGGGTTTGACTGAAGCTTTCTTT. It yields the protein CASSPRQGLTEAFF.

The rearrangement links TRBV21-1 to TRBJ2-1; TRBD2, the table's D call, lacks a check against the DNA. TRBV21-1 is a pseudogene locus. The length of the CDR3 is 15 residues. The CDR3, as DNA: TGTGCCAGCAGCAAAGGTCCGCGGGAGCTCAATGAGCAGTTCTTC. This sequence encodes CASSKGPRELNEQFF.

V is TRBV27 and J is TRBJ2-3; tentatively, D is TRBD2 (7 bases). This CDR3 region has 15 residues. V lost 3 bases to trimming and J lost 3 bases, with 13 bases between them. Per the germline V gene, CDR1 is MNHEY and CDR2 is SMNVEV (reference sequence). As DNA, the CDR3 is TGTGCCAGCAGTTTCACAGGGAGGGAGACAGATACGCAGTATTTT. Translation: CASSFTGRETDTQYF.

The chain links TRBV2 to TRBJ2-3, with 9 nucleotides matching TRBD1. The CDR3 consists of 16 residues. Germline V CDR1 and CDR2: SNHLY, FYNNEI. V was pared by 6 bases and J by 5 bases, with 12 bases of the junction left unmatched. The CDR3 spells CASRETTGGAVDTQYF. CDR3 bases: TGTGCCAGCAGGGAAACTACAGGGGGCGCGGTAGATACGCAGTATTTT. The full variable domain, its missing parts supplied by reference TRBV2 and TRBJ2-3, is EPEVTQTPSHQVTQMGQEVILRCVPISNHLYFYWYRQILGQKVEFLVSFYNNEISEKSEIFDDQFSVERPDGSNFTLKIRSTKLEDSAMYFCASRETTGGAVDTQYFGPGTRLTVL.

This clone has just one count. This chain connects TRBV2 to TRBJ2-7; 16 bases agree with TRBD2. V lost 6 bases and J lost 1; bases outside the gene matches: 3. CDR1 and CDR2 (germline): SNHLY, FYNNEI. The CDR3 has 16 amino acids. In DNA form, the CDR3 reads TGTGCCAGCAGCCCGGGACTAGCGGGAGGGTCCTACGAGCAGTACTTC. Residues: CASSPGLAGGSYEQYF.

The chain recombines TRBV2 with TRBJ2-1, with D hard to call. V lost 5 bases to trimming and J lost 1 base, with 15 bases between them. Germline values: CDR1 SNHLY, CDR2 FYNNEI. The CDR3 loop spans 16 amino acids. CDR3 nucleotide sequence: TGTGCCAGCAGTCTAAAAGGTTTTACGTCCTACAATGAGCAGTTCTTC. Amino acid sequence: CASSLKGFTSYNEQFF. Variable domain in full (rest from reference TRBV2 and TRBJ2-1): EPEVTQTPSHQVTQMGQEVILRCVPISNHLYFYWYRQILGQKVEFLVSFYNNEISEKSEIFDDQFSVERPDGSNFTLKIRSTKLEDSAMYFCASSLKGFTSYNEQFFGPGTRLTVL.

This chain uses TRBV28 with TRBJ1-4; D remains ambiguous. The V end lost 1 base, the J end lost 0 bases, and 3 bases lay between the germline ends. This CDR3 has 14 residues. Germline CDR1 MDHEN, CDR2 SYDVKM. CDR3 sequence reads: CASSLYSTNEKLFF. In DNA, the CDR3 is TGTGCCAGCAGTTTATACTCAACTAATGAAAAACTGTTTTTT.

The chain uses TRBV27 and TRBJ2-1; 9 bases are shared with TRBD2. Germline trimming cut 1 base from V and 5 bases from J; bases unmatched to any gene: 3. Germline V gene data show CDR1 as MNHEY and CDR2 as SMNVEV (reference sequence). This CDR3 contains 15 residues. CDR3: CASSLFGGRDNEQFF. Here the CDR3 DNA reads TGTGCCAGCAGTTTATTTGGCGGGAGGGACAATGAGCAGTTCTTC.

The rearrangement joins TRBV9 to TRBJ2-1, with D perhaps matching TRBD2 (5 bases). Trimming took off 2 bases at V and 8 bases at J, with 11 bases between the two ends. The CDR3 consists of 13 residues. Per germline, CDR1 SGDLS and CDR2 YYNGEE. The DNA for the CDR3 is TGTGCCAGCAGCGTCCGGCTGAGGGATGAGCAGTTCTTC. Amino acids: CASSVRLRDEQFF.

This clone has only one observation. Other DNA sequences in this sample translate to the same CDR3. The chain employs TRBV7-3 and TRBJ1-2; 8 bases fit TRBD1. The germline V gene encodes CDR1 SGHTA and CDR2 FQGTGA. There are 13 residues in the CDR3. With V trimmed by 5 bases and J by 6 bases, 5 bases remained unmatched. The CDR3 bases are TGTGCCAGCAGCCGAGACAGGGGCGATGGCTACACCTTC. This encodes CASSRDRGDGYTF. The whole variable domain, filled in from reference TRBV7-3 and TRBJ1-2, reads GAGVSQTPSNKVTEKGKYVELRCDPISGHTALYWYRQSLGQGPEFLIYFQGTGAADDSGLPNDRFFAVRPEGSVSTLKIQRTERGDSAVYLCASSRDRGDGYTFGSGTRLTVV.

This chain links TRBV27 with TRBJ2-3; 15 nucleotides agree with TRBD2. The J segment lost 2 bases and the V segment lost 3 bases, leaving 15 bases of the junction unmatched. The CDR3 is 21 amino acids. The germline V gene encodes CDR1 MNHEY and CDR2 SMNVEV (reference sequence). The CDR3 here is CASSFLRTSGRAHHITDTQYF. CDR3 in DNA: TGTGCCAGCAGTTTCCTACGGACTAGCGGGAGGGCACACCACATCACAGATACGCAGTATTTT.

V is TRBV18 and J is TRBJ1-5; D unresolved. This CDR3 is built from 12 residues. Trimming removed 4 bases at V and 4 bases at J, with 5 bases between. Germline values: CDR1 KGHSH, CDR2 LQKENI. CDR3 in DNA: TGTGCCAGCTCACTGGGGAATCAGCCCCAGCATTTT. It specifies CASSLGNQPQHF.

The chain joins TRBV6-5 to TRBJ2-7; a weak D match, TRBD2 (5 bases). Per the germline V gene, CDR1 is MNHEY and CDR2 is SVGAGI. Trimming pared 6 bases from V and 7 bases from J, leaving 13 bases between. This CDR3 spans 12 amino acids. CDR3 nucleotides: TGTGCCAGCAGGGTCCAACTAGGGGAGCAGTACTTC. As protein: CASRVQLGEQYF.

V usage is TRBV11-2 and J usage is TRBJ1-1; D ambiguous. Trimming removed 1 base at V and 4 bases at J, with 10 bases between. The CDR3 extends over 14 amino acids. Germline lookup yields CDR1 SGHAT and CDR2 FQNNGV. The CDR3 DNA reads TGTGCCAGCAGCTTAGTTCTGGGATCCACTGAAGCTTTCTTT. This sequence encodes CASSLVLGSTEAFF.

The CDR3 DNA sequence: TGTGCCAGCAGACTGACAGGGAACTATGGCTACACCTTC. It codes for CASRLTGNYGYTF. The V call is TRBV2, the J call TRBJ1-2; 7 bases are shared with TRBD1. Trimming at V came to 6 bases and at J to 2 bases, leaving 3 bases not matched to a gene. The CDR3 runs to 13 residues. The germline CDR1 and CDR2 sequences are SNHLY and FYNNEI.

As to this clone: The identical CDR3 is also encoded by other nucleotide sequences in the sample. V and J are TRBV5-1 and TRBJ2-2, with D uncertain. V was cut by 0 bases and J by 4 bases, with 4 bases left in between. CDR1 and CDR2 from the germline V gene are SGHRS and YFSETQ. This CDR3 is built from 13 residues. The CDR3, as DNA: TGCGCCAGCAGCTTGGTCAGCACCGGGGAGCTGTTTTTT. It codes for CASSLVSTGELFF.